This T cell receptor (beta chain) was profiled in a study of blood T cell repertoires in COVID-19 (dated by TCRdb to the early 2020s). In terms of the full investigation: Samples covering the acute and convalescent phases of COVID-19 were provided by collaborators in the United States, Italy and Spain. The material from the prospective study consisted of cDNA or gDNA derived from T cells, B-cell-depleted T cells, or PBMCs. Subjects who had been exposed to COVID-19, were actively infected with it, or had recovered from it provided the deeply sampled blood TCRbeta repertoires that made up the dataset. The repertoires were made available in a free public database intended to serve as a resource for research on the immune response to SARS-CoV-2. Samples came from the ongoing ImmuneRACE study (first 160 participants) plus 1,254 subjects from 6 global collaborators. The sample metadata nearly always contained a de-identified subject ID, COVID-19 status, age in years and sex. HLA class I and class II types, where available, came from metadata supplied by the sample provider rather than from assay-based typing. General findings and caveats noted by the study authors: The amount of clinical and demographic metadata varied by source and participant and was provided uncurated.

The immunoSEQ Assay, a bias-controlled multiplex PCR, was used to amplify TCRbeta CDR3 regions from genomic DNA. In the original analysis: The number of nucleated cells in each sample was estimated by amplification of reference gene primers within the assay. To quantify the absolute abundance of each unique TCRbeta CDR3 rearrangement, sequence reads were collapsed and filtered. For each sample, productive Simpson clonality was calculated as the square root of Simpson's diversity index over productive rearrangements. Drawn from immuneACCESS, this table holds only the in-frame rearrangements with V and J called that TCRdb kept. Clones are partly lost; checked studies trace under half to an unresolved V gene and leave the rest unexplained. The D gene and trimming were derived from the DNA, and the V and J assignments and clone size from that table. This sample lists 250,000 to 350,000 clones; nearly 90% were detected once. The ten top clones hold less than 3% of the sample.

A single count supports this clone. Its target antigen remains unknown. Base qualities were left out, and no much larger clone turns up one base away. Participants in the prospective study were enrolled through a virtual design, were aged roughly 18 to 90 years, and lived in about 25 United States geographic areas. In the prospective study, cohorts were assigned on the basis of participant-reported clinical history obtained from a screening survey and a study questionnaire. Exposed participants had been in contact with someone with a PCR-confirmed or clinician-diagnosed COVID-19 case within 2 weeks of study entry. Each participant in the prospective study had whole blood, serum and a nasopharyngeal or oropharyngeal swab collected by mobile phlebotomists. Additional blood draws and questionnaires over an approximately two-month period could optionally be provided by prospective study participants. Blood samples from the prospective study were shipped frozen or at room temperature prior to DNA extraction.

The CDR3 starts with the cysteine, ends with the phenylalanine, and has 13 residues. The DNA shown is the 39-base CDR3, in frame from base 1. V is pruned by 6 bases and J by 3 bases, leaving 2 bases of the junction without a gene match. For CDR1 and CDR2, the germline V gene (reference sequence) lists SEHNR and FQNEAQ. The rearranged segments are TRBV7-9 and TRBJ1-1, with TRBD1 identical over 9 junction bases. This TCR came from a woman between 50 and 59 years old who had been exposed to COVID-19. Sequencing input: PBMCs or T cells enriched from blood (not recorded which). The CDR3 protein: CASRQGADTEAFF. The DNA sequence is as follows: TGTGCCAGCAGACAGGGGGCGGACACTGAAGCTTTCTTT.